Following are 8 T cell receptor beta chains from one sample sequenced in a study of spatial heterogeneity in lung cancer. This sample's time point: sample taken at primary tumor resection. Sequencing covered unsorted whole RNA taken from tumor, nontumor lung or frozen PBMC. MiXCR was run by TCRdb on the 5' RACE reads, yielding one entry per CDR3 protein. The sample has about 85,000 distinct CDR3 sequences; approximately 20% are singletons. This material consisted of PBMCs, taken at surgery. Source of these receptors: a male donor with early-stage non-small cell lung cancer.

This sequence joins TRBV7-9 and TRBJ1-6; D is possibly TRBD1 (6 bases). Germline V gene lookup returns CDR1 SEHNR and CDR2 FQNEAQ (reference sequence). With 1 base removed from V and 7 bases from J, the gap between germline ends came to 8 bases. The CDR3 extends over 14 amino acids. CDR3 amino acids: CASSLEQGNSPLHF. The CDR3 DNA is TGTGCCAGCAGCTTAGAACAGGGAAATTCACCCCTCCACTTT.

Notes on this clonotype: Compared with germline, one end of the junction differs, possibly owing to a read error. The gene calls are TRBV20-1 and TRBJ2-3, with 8 positions matching TRBD2. CDR1 and CDR2 from the germline V gene are DFQATT and SNEGSKA (reference sequence). The CDR3 contains 16 residues. CDR3 sequence (DNA): TGCGGTGCTTCCGAGAGAGCGGGAGCTAGCACAGATACGCAGTATTTT. Its translation is CGASERAGASTDTQYF.

This clonotype was recorded a few times. At one of its ends the junction is not consistent with the germline gene, which may arise from a read error. This rearrangement joins TRBV27 to TRBJ2-6; D perhaps matches TRBD2 (5 bases). The CDR3 is 14 residues long. CDR1 MNHEY and CDR2 SMNVEV come from the germline V gene (reference sequence). The CDR3: CASSPSVGVNVLTF. CDR3 nucleotides: TGTGCCAGCAGCCCCTCGGTCGGGGTCAACGTCCTGACTTTC.

This clonotype turned up a few times. This chain connects TRBV2 to TRBJ1-6, with 7 bases fitting TRBD1. In germline, CDR1 is SNHLY, CDR2 FYNNEI. The CDR3 is 14 residues long. Trimming at V came to 7 bases and at J to 7 bases, leaving 7 bases not matched to a gene. The CDR3 loop is CASNQGDLNSPLHF. CDR3 in DNA: TGTGCCAGCAATCAGGGGGATTTGAATTCACCCCTCCACTTT.

This clonotype was found a few times. The chain joins TRBV27 to TRBJ1-2; D uncertain. V shed 8 bases and J shed 4 bases, with 11 bases lying between them. The germline gives CDR1 MNHEY, CDR2 SMNVEV (reference sequence). There are 12 residues in the CDR3. CDR3 in DNA: TGTGCCAGCTCCACTCTGGGCTATGGCTACACCTTC. It yields the protein CASSTLGYGYTF.

The chain carries TRBV6-6 and TRBJ2-5, with 8 bases lining up with TRBD1. The trim removed 0 bases at V and 5 bases at J, leaving 8 bases unmatched. CDR1 and CDR2 from the germline V gene are MNHNY and SVGAGI (reference sequence). This CDR3 is built from 16 residues. This CDR3 reads CASSYSTQGAYETQYF. The CDR3 region has the DNA TGTGCCAGCAGTTACTCGACCCAGGGGGCGTATGAGACCCAGTACTTC.

The V call is TRBV6-2 or TRBV6-3, the J call TRBJ1-1; TRBD1 aligns across 7 bases. The junction had 4 bases not matched to a gene; V was cut back by 5 bases and J by 1 base. There are 14 residues in the CDR3. Germline V lookup: CDR1 MNHEY, CDR2 SVGEGT. CDR3 DNA: TGTGCCAGCAGTAAACAGGGGTCGAACACTGAAGCTTTCTTT. It encodes CASSKQGSNTEAFF.

The chain links TRBV4-2 to TRBJ1-1; D gene ambiguous. This CDR3 contains 15 residues. With 3 bases removed from V and 2 bases from J, the gap between germline ends came to 13 bases. CDR1 and CDR2 from the germline V gene are LGHNA and YNFKEQ. The CDR3 spells CASSHRTLSNTEAFF. DNA of the CDR3: TGTGCCAGCAGCCATCGGACTTTATCTAACACTGAAGCTTTCTTT.